The 22 T cell receptor beta chains below come from one sample, sequenced in a study of shared clonotypes between healthy human individuals. Clones were read by immunoSEQ multiplex PCR, and TCRdb kept only the in-frame ones, dropping some. In the table there are about 1 million clones, about 76% of which are singletons. Sequencing input: memory CD4+ T cells sorted from blood. Subset described: CD45RA-negative fraction. These TCRs come from a young man in good health.

V and J are TRBV7-8 and TRBJ1-1; weak D call: TRBD1 (5 bases). Trimming stripped 0 bases from V and 4 bases from J, with 12 bases between. CDR1 is SGHVS, CDR2 FQNEAQ, per germline. This CDR3 region has 15 residues. The DNA for the CDR3 is TGTGCCAGCAGCTTAGCGCTGGGGGGAGGCACTGAAGCTTTCTTT. This codes for CASSLALGGGTEAFF. The whole variable domain, remainder taken from reference TRBV7-8 and TRBJ1-1, is GAGVSQSPRYKVAKRGQDVALRCDPISGHVSLFWYQQALGQGPEFLTYFQNEAQLDKSGLPSDRFFAERPEGSVSTLKIQRTQQEDSAVYLCASSLALGGGTEAFFGQGTRLTVV.

This clone was observed a single time. The rearrangement uses TRBV9 and TRBJ1-6; 7 bases are a match to TRBD1. J lost 4 bases, V lost 3 bases, and 4 bases had no gene match. The V gene's germline CDR1 is SGDLS and CDR2 YYNGEE. The CDR3 has 15 amino acids. This CDR3 reads CASSGGQRYNSPLHF. CDR3 coding DNA: TGTGCCAGCAGCGGGGGACAGCGGTATAATTCACCCCTCCACTTT.

The V and J genes are TRBV18 and TRBJ2-3; maybe TRBD2 (6 bases). Deletions cut 3 bases from V and 6 bases from J, with 10 bases between. This CDR3 is 13 amino acids long. CDR1 KGHSH and CDR2 LQKENI come from the germline V gene. The CDR3 sequence: CASSPPTRDTQYF. The CDR3 bases are TGTGCCAGCTCACCTCCGACTAGGGATACGCAGTATTTT. Using reference TRBV18 and TRBJ2-3 for the parts outside the CDR3, the full variable domain is NAGVMQNPRHLVRRRGQEARLRCSPMKGHSHVYWYRQLPEEGLKFMVYLQKENIIDESGMPKERFSAEFPKEGPSILRIQQVVRGDSAAYFCASSPPTRDTQYFGPGTRLTVL.

The chain joins TRBV7-9 to TRBJ2-5; D is unresolved. Looked up from germline, CDR1 is SEHNR and CDR2 is FQNEAQ (reference sequence). The CDR3 sequence is 14 residues long. Trimming left V 2 bases short and J 5 bases short, with 12 bases between. CDR3 protein: CASSLPPGLETQYF. The CDR3 nucleotides read TGTGCCAGCAGCTTACCCCCCGGGCTGGAGACCCAGTACTTC.

The chain is built from TRBV27 and TRBJ1-6; weak D call: TRBD1 (6 bases). V was pared by 2 bases and J by 8 bases, with 10 bases between. This CDR3 comprises 14 residues. Germline V CDR1 and CDR2: MNHEY, SMNVEV (reference sequence). The DNA of the CDR3 is TGTGCCAGCAGTTTAAACAGGGTGGATTCACCCCTCCACTTT. It yields the protein CASSLNRVDSPLHF.

The chain employs TRBV5-1 and TRBJ2-2, with 9 bases fitting TRBD1. The junction had 6 bases not matched to a gene; V was cut back by 3 bases and J by 6 bases. From germline, CDR1 is SGHRS and CDR2 YFSETQ. The CDR3 spans 15 residues. CDR3 DNA sequence: TGCGCCAGCAGCTCGGGACAGGGTATGGCCGGGGAGCTGTTTTTT. This sequence encodes CASSSGQGMAGELFF.

The chain employs TRBV7-6 and TRBJ1-4, with D maybe TRBD1 (6 bases). Per the germline V gene, CDR1 is SGHVS and CDR2 is FNYEAQ. This CDR3 comprises 14 residues. Trimming removed 7 bases from V and 6 bases from J, with 15 bases in between. CDR3 sequence: CASTPGGKDEKLFF. CDR3 DNA sequence: TGTGCCAGCACCCCGGGGGGCAAAGATGAAAAACTGTTTTTT.

The chain joins TRBV5-1 to TRBJ1-4; 9 bases align to TRBD1. The CDR3 is made up of 14 amino acids. CDR1 and CDR2 from the germline V gene are SGHRS and YFSETQ. V lost 4 bases to trimming and J lost 7 bases; unmatched junction nucleotides: 5. The CDR3 bases are TGCGCCAGCAGCCGGGGACAGGGTAGTGAAAAACTGTTTTTT. Translating gives CASSRGQGSEKLFF.

This clone was picked up one time. The CDR3 sequence is CAWTTRRLNTEAFF. For the CDR3, the DNA is TGTGCCTGGACCACCCGCCGCTTGAACACTGAAGCTTTCTTT. The V and J genes are TRBV30 and TRBJ1-1, with D hard to call. Germline V gene sequence: CDR1 GTSNPN, CDR2 SVGIG (reference sequence). This CDR3 is built from 14 residues. V was trimmed by 4 bases and J by 0 bases, leaving 12 bases between them.

The rearrangement links TRBV10-3 to TRBJ2-3; the D is unclear. Trimming pared 8 bases from V and 0 bases from J, leaving 21 bases between. The CDR3 covers 17 residues. Germline CDR1 ENHRY, CDR2 SYGVKD. The CDR3 sequence is CAIGRAVRKSSTDTQYF. The CDR3 DNA sequence: TGTGCCATCGGTCGGGCAGTCCGTAAATCTAGCACAGATACGCAGTATTTT.

This clone was seen a single time. The chain has TRBV27 and TRBJ2-2; 14 bases match TRBD2. This CDR3 has 17 amino acids. From germline, CDR1 is MNHEY and CDR2 SMNVEV (reference sequence). Losses at the gene ends were 3 bases for V and 5 bases for J; bases not matched to a gene: 5. Here the CDR3 DNA reads TGTGCCAGCAGTTTCTTTCGACTAGCGGGGGGGACCGGGGAGCTGTTTTTT. This translates into CASSFFRLAGGTGELFF.

The chain employs TRBV13 and TRBJ2-1; 11 bases map to TRBD2. This CDR3 contains 15 residues. V was pared by 0 bases and J by 8 bases, with 3 bases of the junction left unmatched. CDR1 PRHDT and CDR2 FYEKMQ come from the germline V gene (reference sequence). The CDR3 loop is CASSLGLAGEDEQFF. As DNA, the CDR3 is TGTGCCAGCAGCTTAGGACTAGCGGGAGAGGATGAGCAGTTCTTC.

In this sample, this clone turned up a few times. The rearrangement uses TRBV2 and TRBJ2-1, with 7 nucleotides matching TRBD2. V dropped 5 bases and J dropped 6; count of bases not matched to a gene: 4. The CDR3 sequence is 13 residues long. CDR1 SNHLY and CDR2 FYNNEI come from the germline V gene. The CDR3 loop is CASSSGGTNEQFF. The DNA of the CDR3 is TGTGCCAGCAGTTCGGGAGGAACCAATGAGCAGTTCTTC.

DNA of the CDR3: TGTGCCAGCAGTTACGAGGGATTCGACGAGCAGTACTTC. It is translated as CASSYEGFDEQYF. This sequence joins TRBV6-7 and TRBJ2-7; possible D gene TRBD2, 5 bases. TRBV6-7 is annotated as an ORF whose role is uncertain. CDR3 length: 13 residues. Trimming cost V 2 bases and J 5 bases, with 10 bases left between them.

This chain connects TRBV23-1 to TRBJ2-5, with TRBD2 as a possible D gene (9 bases). TRBV23-1 belongs to the ORF category, with a function that is uncertain. The ends were cut back, 4 bases at V and 7 bases at J, with 22 bases in the middle. This CDR3 is built from 16 residues. CDR3 protein: CASSRPGQGSGGTQYF. The CDR3 nucleotides are TGCGCCAGCAGTCGTCCCGGACAGGGTAGCGGGGGGACCCAGTACTTC.

This chain connects TRBV2 to TRBJ2-2; D not resolved. Germline CDR1 is SNHLY and CDR2 is FYNNEI. The CDR3 sequence is 14 residues long. Trimming removed 3 bases at V and 4 bases at J, with 9 bases between. The CDR3: CASSDPRSTGELFF. The CDR3 nucleotides read TGTGCCAGCAGTGACCCGAGATCCACCGGGGAGCTGTTTTTT.

The rearrangement joins TRBV13 to TRBJ2-7, with D possibly called TRBD1 or TRBD2 (6 bases each). Trimming stripped 5 bases from V and 0 bases from J, with 11 bases between. Germline V CDR1 and CDR2: PRHDT, FYEKMQ (reference sequence). The CDR3 consists of 14 residues. DNA of the CDR3: TGTGCCAGCAGCGAGGGGGGCAGCTCCTACGAGCAGTACTTC. This encodes CASSEGGSSYEQYF.

The V and J genes are TRBV10-3 and TRBJ2-3; TRBD2 matches 12 bases. The CDR3 contains 15 residues. The J segment lost 5 bases and the V segment lost 2 bases, leaving 2 bases of the junction unmatched. From germline, CDR1 is ENHRY and CDR2 SYGVKD. The CDR3 DNA follows: TGTGCCATCAGTGAGGCACTAGCGGGGGGAGATACGCAGTATTTT. This codes for CAISEALAGGDTQYF.

Here the CDR3 DNA reads TGTGCCAGCACGAGGGCCACCGGGGAGCTGTTTTTT. Encoded protein: CASTRATGELFF. The V call is TRBV28, the J call TRBJ2-2; maybe TRBD2 (5 bases). V lost 7 bases to trimming and J lost 4 bases, with 7 bases between them. The CDR3 extends over 12 amino acids. Germline V gene sequence: CDR1 MDHEN, CDR2 SYDVKM.

This clone was seen a few times. The V gene is TRBV7-9, the J gene TRBJ2-3, with a tentative D call TRBD1 (5 bases). V was cut by 11 bases and J by 0 bases, with 12 bases left in between. CDR1 and CDR2 from the germline V gene are SEHNR and FQNEAQ (reference sequence). CDR3 length: 13 residues. The CDR3 region has the DNA TGTGCCGGACAACAGGTTAGCACAGATACGCAGTATTTT. Protein sequence: CAGQQVSTDTQYF.

The chain uses TRBV4-2 and TRBJ1-2; a possible D gene is TRBD1 (6 bases). Deletions cut 1 base from V and 6 bases from J, with 15 bases between. This CDR3 comprises 15 residues. CDR1 and CDR2 (germline): LGHNA, YNFKEQ. CDR3 nucleotides: TGTGCCAGCAGCCAAGTATCAGGGGAAAAGGATGGCTACACCTTC. The encoded protein is CASSQVSGEKDGYTF.

CDR3 amino acids: CASSTTSDPVGLEQYF. CDR3 DNA sequence: TGTGCCAGCAGCACCACTAGCGACCCGGTCGGGCTCGAGCAGTACTTC. V and J are TRBV11-2 and TRBJ2-7, with 7 bases lining up with TRBD2. Per the germline V gene, CDR1 is SGHAT and CDR2 is FQNNGV. The V and J ends lost 5 bases and 6 bases, in that order; junction bases with no gene match: 16. The CDR3 contains 16 residues. Full variable domain (outside the CDR3, taken from reference TRBV11-2 and TRBJ2-7): EAGVAQSPRYKIIEKRQSVAFWCNPISGHATLYWYQQILGQGPKLLIQFQNNGVVDDSQLPKDRFSAERLKGVDSTLKIQPAKLEDSAVYLCASSTTSDPVGLEQYFGPGTRLTVT.